The text below deals with one T cell receptor (beta chain). Its antigen is unidentified. This record belongs to a study of T cells in Graves' hyperthyroidism and ophthalmopathy. Study-wide context: Peripheral blood was taken when the disease was first diagnosed, before any treatment began.

PBMCs were obtained from over 8.5 ml fresh peripheral blood. Study outcomes and limitations: Most thyroid clonotypes expanded above 0.001 were also detected in blood.

There were TCR beta CDR3 regions amplified from RNA transcripts. Carried out on the TCR CDR3, a first-round RT-PCR used the HTBI primer set. MiXCR, applied by TCRdb to the multiplex PCR reads, yields one record per CDR3 protein. The table lists 490,000 or so distinct CDR3 sequences, roughly 16% of them singletons. From germline, CDR1 is MGHDK and CDR2 SYGVNS. Trimming removed 5 bases at V and 3 bases at J, with 11 bases between. The CDR3 contains 14 residues. The clonotype was recovered from a woman in her twenties or thirties with Graves' ophthalmopathy. The V call is TRBV25-1, the J call TRBJ1-5; D gene ambiguous. Sample: blood. CDR3 in DNA: TGTGCCAGCAGTCCCCCCCGGTACAATCAGCCCCAGCATTTT. Its protein product is CASSPPRYNQPQHF.